The clone carrying this TCR beta chain was detected a few times. Its antigen is still unknown. Distinct nucleotide sequences in the sample also encode this CDR3. Expressed TCRB transcripts were sequenced because the isolated RNA had all been reverse transcribed beforehand. Repertoires were generated with immunoSEQ multiplex PCR, while TCRdb's copy carries only in-frame clones and drops some. The sample contains about 160,000 clones, 6.5% to 10% of which appear only once. The data are from a study of beta chain features in type 1 diabetes. At the level of the study: Sorted cells from all samples, numbering almost 110 million, were examined.

This CDR3 region has 13 residues. CDR1 is SGHTA and CDR2 is FQGTGA in the germline V gene. Trimming cost V 4 bases and J 1 base, with 7 bases left between them. General study findings and limits: Type 1 diabetes patients had VDJ junctions that carried fewer insertions and more deletions. In all four CD4+ subsets, TCRB CDR3 length was significantly, moderately reduced in type 1 diabetes. Because the template was cDNA, high-expressing cells might be over-represented.

This sequence was found in a young woman with type 1 diabetes. Material: central memory CD4+ T cells from blood. The V gene is TRBV7-3, the J gene TRBJ1-1; the D gene is possibly TRBD1 (6 bases). For the CDR3, the DNA is TGTGCCAGCAGCTCACAGGGGAACACTGAAGCTTTCTTT. It is translated as CASSSQGNTEAFF.